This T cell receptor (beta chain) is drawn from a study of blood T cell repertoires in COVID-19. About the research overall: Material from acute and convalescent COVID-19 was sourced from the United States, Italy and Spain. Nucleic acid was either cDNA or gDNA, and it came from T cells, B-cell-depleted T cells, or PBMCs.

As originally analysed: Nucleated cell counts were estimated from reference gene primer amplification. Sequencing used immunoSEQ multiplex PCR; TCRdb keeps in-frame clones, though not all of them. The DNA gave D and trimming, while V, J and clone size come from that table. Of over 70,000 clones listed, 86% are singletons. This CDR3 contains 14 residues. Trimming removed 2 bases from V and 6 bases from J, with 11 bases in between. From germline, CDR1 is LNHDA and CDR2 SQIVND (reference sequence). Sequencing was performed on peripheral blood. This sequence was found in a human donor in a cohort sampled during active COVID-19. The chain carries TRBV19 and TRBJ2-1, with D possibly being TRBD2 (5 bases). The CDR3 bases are TGTGCCAGTAGTATAAGGGAGCATATCAATGAGCAGTTCTTC. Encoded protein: CASSIREHINEQFF.